Listed here are 20 T cell receptor beta chains from one sample, sequenced in a study of blood T cells in healthy people across ages (dated by TCRdb to the mid-2010s). Libraries came from 5' RACE. The listed sequencing device is Illumina HiSeq 2500. A second PCR of about 6 to 12 cycles was run with a J-beta primer mix and a sample-barcoded 5' primer. Starting from the raw public reads, TCRdb applied fastp trimming at Q25, assembled clones with MiXCR and retained in-frame beta chains. Entries that share a CDR3 protein sequence are merged under the most common genes and DNA. The sample contains more than 800,000 distinct CDR3 sequences, more than 25% of them found a single time. The ten most abundant clones make up around a sixth of the sample. The sequenced material came from blood. These receptors originate from a woman over 75 in good health.

This sequence joins TRBV7-2 and TRBJ2-4, with D unresolved. The CDR3 contains 15 residues. Germline CDR1 and CDR2: SGHTA and FQGNSA. V was clipped by 1 base and J by 6 bases, with 13 bases between them. The CDR3 bases are TGTGCCAGCAGCTTAGGCCTCCAGCCGGCAAACATTCAGTACTTC. It codes for CASSLGLQPANIQYF.

This clonotype was counted between two and nine times. The gene calls are TRBV29-1 and TRBJ1-1, with D tentatively TRBD1 (6 bases). In germline, CDR1 is SQVTM, CDR2 ANQGSEA. The length of the CDR3 is 15 residues. Trimming stripped 0 bases from V and 1 base from J, with 12 bases between. Written as DNA, the CDR3 is TGCAGCGTTGAAGATCAAGGGACAACGAACACTGAAGCTTTCTTT. As protein: CSVEDQGTTNTEAFF.

This clonotype has only a few counts. The V gene is TRBV5-6, the J gene TRBJ2-3; TRBD2 agrees at 8 bases. Germline V gene sequence: CDR1 SGHDT, CDR2 YYEEEE. Trimming removed 0 bases from V and 5 bases from J; junction bases left unmatched: 8. This CDR3 region has 16 residues. The CDR3 sequence is CASSLGPSGGRDTQYF. In DNA, the CDR3 is TGTGCCAGCAGCTTGGGACCCAGCGGGGGTAGAGATACGCAGTATTTT.

This clonotype was detected many times. V gene TRBV29-1 combines with J gene TRBJ1-2; tentative D call: TRBD1 (5 bases). Germline-derived CDR1 and CDR2 are SQVTM and ANQGSEA. V was shortened by 4 bases and J by 4 bases, with 13 bases between the two germline ends. There are 13 residues in the CDR3. Here the CDR3 reads CSVGVRGSYGYTF. Written as DNA, the CDR3 is TGCAGCGTTGGTGTGAGGGGCAGCTATGGCTACACCTTC.

This chain connects TRBV2 to TRBJ1-2; D is unresolved. This CDR3 is built from 15 residues. V was cut by 3 bases and J by 0 bases, with 11 bases left in between. The germline gives CDR1 SNHLY, CDR2 FYNNEI. The CDR3 loop reads CASSDLQYTNYGYTF. The CDR3 bases are TGTGCCAGCAGTGACTTACAGTATACTAACTATGGCTACACCTTC.

DNA of the CDR3: TGTGCCAGCAGCCCTTCGTCAACGATTAACTATGGCTACACCTTC. As protein: CASSPSSTINYGYTF. The rearrangement uses TRBV12-3 or TRBV12-4 and TRBJ1-2; D gene unclear. V lost 6 bases, J lost 1 base, and 15 bases lay in between. CDR3 length: 15 amino acids.

This clonotype was seen more than once but under ten times. V is TRBV20-1 and J is TRBJ1-2, with a possible D match to TRBD1 (5 bases). The CDR3 has 12 residues. Germline loops: CDR1 DFQATT, CDR2 SNEGSKA (reference sequence). The V end lost 5 bases, the J end lost 7 bases, and 14 bases lay between the germline ends. The CDR3, as DNA: TGCAGTGCTTGGGACTCACGGCCTGGCTACACCTTC. Translation gives CSAWDSRPGYTF.

This clonotype has just a few counts. The V and J genes are TRBV18 and TRBJ1-1, with D possibly being TRBD1 (5 bases). The CDR3 spans 15 residues. Trimming pared 5 bases from V and 7 bases from J, leaving 20 bases between. Germline V gene data show CDR1 as KGHSH and CDR2 as LQKENI. The CDR3 here is CASSWGGERLNEAFF. In nucleotides, the CDR3 is TGTGCCAGCTCATGGGGGGGAGAGAGATTAAATGAAGCTTTCTTT.

The chain uses TRBV4-3 and TRBJ2-5, with 7 positions matching TRBD2. The DNA end lines up better with TRBJ2-4; the J call may be wrong. Germline V gives CDR1 LGHNA, CDR2 YSLEER. This CDR3 has 17 amino acids. CDR3 sequence (DNA): TGCGCCAGCAGCCCTCCGGCGGCTAGCGGATCTAAAAACATTCAGTACTTC. Its translation is CASSPPAASGSKNIQYF.

With regard to this clonotype: This CDR3 fails to terminate in the conserved phenylalanine or tryptophan, so it likely reflects a read error. Because the CDR3's place on the DNA is in doubt, the DNA is left out and the CDR3 is given as listed by TCRdb. The J gene is TRBJ2-6, the V gene TRBV5-5; the D call in the table, TRBD1, was not verified against the DNA. Germline-derived CDR1 and CDR2 are SGHKS and YYEKEE (reference sequence). The CDR3 is made up of 16 amino acids, end residues included. The CDR3 loop reads CASSTRTVSGANVQTC.

A few counts support this clonotype. This chain links TRBV29-1 with TRBJ2-1; D is undetermined. Germline lookup yields CDR1 SQVTM and CDR2 ANQGSEA. With 4 bases removed from V and 6 bases from J, the gap between germline ends came to 7 bases. The CDR3 contains 11 residues. Here the CDR3 DNA reads TGCAGCGTTGGAGGAAGCAATGAGCAGTTCTTC. It translates to CSVGGSNEQFF.

The table lists this clonotype with many counts. The CDR3 region is CSAGTPGAADTQYF. CDR3 DNA: TGCAGTGCGGGGACCCCGGGGGCGGCAGATACGCAGTATTTT. V is TRBV20-1 and J is TRBJ2-3; D possibly matches TRBD1 or TRBD2 (6 bases each). V lost 6 bases, J lost 4 bases, and 17 bases lay in between. This CDR3 is 14 amino acids long. The germline gives CDR1 DFQATT, CDR2 SNEGSKA (reference sequence).

This chain joins TRBV6-5 and TRBJ2-1; D is possibly TRBD1 (6 bases). Trimming pared 0 bases from V and 0 bases from J, leaving 9 bases between. This CDR3 has 16 residues. Germline values: CDR1 MNHEY, CDR2 SVGAGI. The CDR3 region is CASSYSGHFSYNEQFF. The CDR3 bases are TGTGCCAGCAGTTACTCGGGACACTTCTCCTACAATGAGCAGTTCTTC.

At least ten counts were recorded for this clonotype. The J gene is TRBJ2-3, the V gene TRBV18; D remains unclear. There are 12 residues in the CDR3. Germline CDR1 is KGHSH and CDR2 is LQKENI. V was shortened by 0 bases and J by 8 bases, with 6 bases between the two germline ends. DNA for the CDR3: TGTGCCAGCTCACCACCGAGTTCTACGCAGTATTTT. It specifies CASSPPSSTQYF.

This clonotype came up a few times. This chain connects TRBV27 to TRBJ1-2; D remains ambiguous. CDR1 is MNHEY and CDR2 is SMNVEV in the germline V gene (reference sequence). V was cut by 5 bases and J by 4 bases, with 11 bases left in between. The CDR3 is 13 amino acids. The CDR3 loop reads CASSPRRAYGYTF. CDR3 nucleotides: TGTGCCAGCAGTCCCCGACGGGCCTATGGCTACACCTTC.

The sample holds many counts of this clonotype. V is TRBV10-3 and J is TRBJ2-7, with TRBD1 matching over 7 bases. The germline CDR1 and CDR2 sequences are ENHRY and SYGVKD. Unmatched junction bases numbered 3, after V lost 2 bases and J lost 2 bases. The CDR3 is 14 residues long. The DNA of the CDR3 is TGTGCCATCAGTGAGGACAGGGCGGCCTACGAGCAGTACTTC. Translated: CAISEDRAAYEQYF.

The chain links TRBV6-5 to TRBJ2-3; 8 nucleotides align to TRBD1. CDR1 MNHEY and CDR2 SVGAGI come from the germline V gene. V shed 6 bases, J shed 4 bases, and the junction held 6 bases outside the gene matches. CDR3 size: 14 residues. CDR3 residues: CASRSDRGADTQYF. The CDR3 DNA sequence: TGTGCCAGCAGGTCCGACAGGGGCGCAGATACGCAGTATTTT.

Remarks on this clonotype: A much bigger clone sits one base away, suggesting this may be a read error. This rearrangement joins TRBV12-3 or TRBV12-4 to TRBJ2-3, with TRBD2 identical over 11 bases. This CDR3 contains 15 residues. V lost 6 bases and J lost 6; bases outside the gene matches: 8. CDR3 residues: CASRRSGGGSDTQYF. CDR3 DNA: TGTGCCAGCAGACGTAGCGGGGGGGGGTCGGATACGCAGTATTTT.

This clonotype was seen repeatedly, ten times or more. The V gene is TRBV20-1, the J gene TRBJ2-4; D uncertain. This CDR3 region has 15 residues. V shed 5 bases and J shed 9 bases, with 23 bases lying between them. CDR1 and CDR2 (germline): DFQATT, SNEGSKA (reference sequence). The CDR3 region is CSAPTTRSIIGIQYF. In DNA, the CDR3 is TGCAGTGCTCCAACGACCAGGAGCATTATTGGCATTCAGTACTTC.

The rearrangement joins TRBV11-3 to TRBJ1-1; D is uncertain. CDR1 SGHNT and CDR2 YENEEA come from the germline V gene. The CDR3 extends over 12 amino acids. V lost 1 base and J 4 bases, leaving 4 bases between the germline ends. This chain's CDR3 is CASSLVATEAFF. CDR3 nucleotide sequence: TGTGCCAGCAGCTTAGTAGCCACTGAAGCTTTCTTT.